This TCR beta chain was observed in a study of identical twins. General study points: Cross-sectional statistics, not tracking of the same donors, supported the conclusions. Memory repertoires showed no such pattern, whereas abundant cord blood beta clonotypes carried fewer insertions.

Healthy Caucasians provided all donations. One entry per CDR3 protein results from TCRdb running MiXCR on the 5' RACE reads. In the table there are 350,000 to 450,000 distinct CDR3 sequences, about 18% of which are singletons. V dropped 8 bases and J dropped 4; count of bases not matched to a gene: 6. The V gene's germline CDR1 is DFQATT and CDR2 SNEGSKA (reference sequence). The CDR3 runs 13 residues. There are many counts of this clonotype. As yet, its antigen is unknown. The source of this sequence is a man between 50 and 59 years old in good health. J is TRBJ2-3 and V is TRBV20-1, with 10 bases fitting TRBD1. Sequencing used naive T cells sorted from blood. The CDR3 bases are TGCAGTACGACAGGGGGCTATGCAGATACGCAGTATTTT. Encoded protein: CSTTGGYADTQYF.